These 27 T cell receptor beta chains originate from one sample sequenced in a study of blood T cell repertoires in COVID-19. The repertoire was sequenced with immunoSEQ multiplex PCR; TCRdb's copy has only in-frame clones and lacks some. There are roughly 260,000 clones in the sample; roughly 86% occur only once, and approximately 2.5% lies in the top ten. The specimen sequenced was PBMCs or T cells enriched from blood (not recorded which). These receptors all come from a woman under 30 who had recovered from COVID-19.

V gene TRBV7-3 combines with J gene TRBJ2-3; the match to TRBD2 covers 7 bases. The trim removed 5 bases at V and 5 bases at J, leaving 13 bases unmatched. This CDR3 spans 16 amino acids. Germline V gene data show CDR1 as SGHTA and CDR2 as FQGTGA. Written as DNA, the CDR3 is TGTGCCAGCAGCCCGAGCGGGACGTCGGGTGAAGATACGCAGTATTTT. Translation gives CASSPSGTSGEDTQYF.

The CDR3 DNA is TGTGCCAGCAGCTTAGGAACAGGCCTTACTAGCACAGATACGCAGTATTTT. As protein: CASSLGTGLTSTDTQYF. The chain uses TRBV7-8 and TRBJ2-3; D possibly corresponds to TRBD1 (5 bases). The V and J ends lost 1 base and 0 bases respectively, with 14 bases between them. This CDR3 region has 17 residues. CDR1 and CDR2 (germline): SGHVS, FQNEAQ.

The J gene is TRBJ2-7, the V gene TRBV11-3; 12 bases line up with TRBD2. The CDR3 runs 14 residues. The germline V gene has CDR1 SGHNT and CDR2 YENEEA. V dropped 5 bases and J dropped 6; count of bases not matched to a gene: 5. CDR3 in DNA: TGTGCCAGCAGCCCCCTAGCGGGGGGGCTCGAGCAGTACTTC. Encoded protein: CASSPLAGGLEQYF.

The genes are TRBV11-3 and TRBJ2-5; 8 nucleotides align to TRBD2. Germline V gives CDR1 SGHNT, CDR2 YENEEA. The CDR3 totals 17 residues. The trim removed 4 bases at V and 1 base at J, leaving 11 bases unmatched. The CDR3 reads CASSSPRDSGVQETQYF. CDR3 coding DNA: TGTGCCAGCAGCTCACCCCGGGATAGCGGGGTCCAAGAGACCCAGTACTTC. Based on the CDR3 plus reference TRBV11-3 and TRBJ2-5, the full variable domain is EAGVVQSPRYKIIEKKQPVAFWCNPISGHNTLYWYLQNLGQGPELLIRYENEEAVDDSQLPKDRFSAERLKGVDSTLKIQPAELGDSAVYLCASSSPRDSGVQETQYFGPGTRLLVL.

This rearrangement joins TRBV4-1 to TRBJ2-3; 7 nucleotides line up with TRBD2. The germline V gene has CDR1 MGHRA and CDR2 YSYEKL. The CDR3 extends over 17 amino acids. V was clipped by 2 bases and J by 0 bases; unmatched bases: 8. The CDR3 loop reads CASSQWGGVPSTDTQYF. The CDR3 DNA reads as TGCGCCAGCAGCCAATGGGGGGGTGTCCCCAGCACAGATACGCAGTATTTT.

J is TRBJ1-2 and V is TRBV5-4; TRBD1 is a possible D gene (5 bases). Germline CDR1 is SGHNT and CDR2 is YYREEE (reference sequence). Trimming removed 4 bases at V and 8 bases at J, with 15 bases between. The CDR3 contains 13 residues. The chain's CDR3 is CASSPGTAVGYTF. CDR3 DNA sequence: TGTGCCAGCAGCCCCGGGACTGCCGTAGGCTACACCTTC.

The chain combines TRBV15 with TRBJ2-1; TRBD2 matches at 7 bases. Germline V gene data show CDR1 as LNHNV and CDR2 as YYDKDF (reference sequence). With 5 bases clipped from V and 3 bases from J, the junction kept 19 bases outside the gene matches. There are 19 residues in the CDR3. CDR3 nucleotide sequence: TGTGCCACCAGCTCCCTGAGGGGACTACGGGGGAGAATCTACAATGAGCAGTTCTTC. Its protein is CATSSLRGLRGRIYNEQFF.

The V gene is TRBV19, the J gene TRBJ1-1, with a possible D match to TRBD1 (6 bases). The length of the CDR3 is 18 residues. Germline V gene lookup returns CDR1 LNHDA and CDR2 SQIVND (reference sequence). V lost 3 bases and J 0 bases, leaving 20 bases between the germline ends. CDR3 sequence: CASSILKGGGLLNTEAFF. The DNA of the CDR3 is TGTGCCAGTAGTATCCTAAAAGGGGGGGGACTTTTGAACACTGAAGCTTTCTTT.

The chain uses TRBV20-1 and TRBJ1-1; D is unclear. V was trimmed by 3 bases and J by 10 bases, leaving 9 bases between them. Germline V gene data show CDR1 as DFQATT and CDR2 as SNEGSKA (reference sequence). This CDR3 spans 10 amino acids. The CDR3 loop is CSASRGRAFF. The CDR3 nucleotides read TGCAGTGCTAGCCGGGGTAGAGCTTTCTTT.

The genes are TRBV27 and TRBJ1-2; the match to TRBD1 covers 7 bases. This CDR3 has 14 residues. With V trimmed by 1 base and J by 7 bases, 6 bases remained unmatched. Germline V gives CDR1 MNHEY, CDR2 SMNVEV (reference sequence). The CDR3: CASSLLPTGFGYTF. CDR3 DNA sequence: TGTGCCAGCAGTTTATTACCGACAGGGTTTGGCTACACCTTC.

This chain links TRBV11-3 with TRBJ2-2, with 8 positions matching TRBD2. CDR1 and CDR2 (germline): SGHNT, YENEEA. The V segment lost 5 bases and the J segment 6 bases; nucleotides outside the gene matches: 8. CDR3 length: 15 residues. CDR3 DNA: TGTGCCAGCAGCCGGGGACTAGTCGTCTCCGGGGAGCTGTTTTTT. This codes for CASSRGLVVSGELFF.

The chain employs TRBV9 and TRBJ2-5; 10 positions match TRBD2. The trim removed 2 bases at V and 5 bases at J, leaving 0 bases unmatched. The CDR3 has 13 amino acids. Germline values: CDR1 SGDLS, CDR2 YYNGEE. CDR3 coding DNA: TGTGCCAGCAGCGTTAGCGGGAGGGAGACCCAGTACTTC. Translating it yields CASSVSGRETQYF.

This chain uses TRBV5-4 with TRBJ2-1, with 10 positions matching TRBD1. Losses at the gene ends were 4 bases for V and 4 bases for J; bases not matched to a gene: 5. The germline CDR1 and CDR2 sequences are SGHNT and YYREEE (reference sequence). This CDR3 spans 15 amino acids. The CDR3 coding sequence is TGTGCCAGCAGCAAGGACAGGGGGAGATACAATGAGCAGTTCTTC. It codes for CASSKDRGRYNEQFF.

The CDR3 reads CASSLVTGVTEAFF. CDR3 nucleotide sequence: TGTGCCAGCAGTTTGGTGACAGGGGTCACTGAAGCTTTCTTT. The chain links TRBV28 to TRBJ1-1, with TRBD1 matching over 8 bases. The CDR3 spans 14 residues. CDR1 and CDR2 (germline): MDHEN, SYDVKM. The ends lost 3 bases at V and 4 bases at J; junction bases unmatched: 4.

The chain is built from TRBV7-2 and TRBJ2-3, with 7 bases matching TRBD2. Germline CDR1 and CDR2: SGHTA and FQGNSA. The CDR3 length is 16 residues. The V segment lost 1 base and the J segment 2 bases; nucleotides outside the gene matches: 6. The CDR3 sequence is CASSLDPAGVTDTQYF. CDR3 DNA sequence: TGTGCCAGCAGCTTAGATCCGGCGGGGGTCACAGATACGCAGTATTTT. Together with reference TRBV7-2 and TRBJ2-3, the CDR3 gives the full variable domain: GAGVSQSPSNKVTEKGKDVELRCDPISGHTALYWYRQSLGQGLEFLIYFQGNSAPDKSGLPSDRFSAERTGGSVSTLTIQRTQQEDSAVYLCASSLDPAGVTDTQYFGPGTRLTVL.

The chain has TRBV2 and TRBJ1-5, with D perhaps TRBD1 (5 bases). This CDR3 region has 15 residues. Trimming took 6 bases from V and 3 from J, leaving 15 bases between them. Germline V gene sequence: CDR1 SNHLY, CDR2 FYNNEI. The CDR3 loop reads CASRIDSTPNQPQHF. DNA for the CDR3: TGTGCCAGCAGGATAGACAGTACCCCCAATCAGCCCCAGCATTTT.

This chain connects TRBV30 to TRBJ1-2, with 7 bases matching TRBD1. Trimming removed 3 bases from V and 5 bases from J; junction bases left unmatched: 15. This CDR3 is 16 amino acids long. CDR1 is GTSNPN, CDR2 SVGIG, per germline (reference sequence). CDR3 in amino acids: CAWSSSSDRSLYGYTF. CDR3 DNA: TGTGCCTGGAGCTCTTCCTCGGACAGGTCATTATATGGCTACACCTTC.

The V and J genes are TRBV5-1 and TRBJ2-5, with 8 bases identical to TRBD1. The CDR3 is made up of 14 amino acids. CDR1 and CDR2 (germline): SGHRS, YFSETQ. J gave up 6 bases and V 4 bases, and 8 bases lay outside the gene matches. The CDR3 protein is CASSPGQGPKTQYF. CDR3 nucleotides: TGCGCCAGCAGCCCCGGACAGGGACCGAAGACCCAGTACTTC.

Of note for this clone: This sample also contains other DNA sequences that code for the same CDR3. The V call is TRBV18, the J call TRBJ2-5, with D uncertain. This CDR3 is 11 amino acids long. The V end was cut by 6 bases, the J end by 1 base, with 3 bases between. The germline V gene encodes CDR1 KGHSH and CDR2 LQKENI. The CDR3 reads CASSLQETQYF. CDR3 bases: TGTGCCAGCTCCCTCCAAGAGACCCAGTACTTC. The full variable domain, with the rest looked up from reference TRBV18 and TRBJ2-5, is NAGVMQNPRHLVRRRGQEARLRCSPMKGHSHVYWYRQLPEEGLKFMVYLQKENIIDESGMPKERFSAEFPKEGPSILRIQQVVRGDSAAYFCASSLQETQYFGPGTRLLVL.

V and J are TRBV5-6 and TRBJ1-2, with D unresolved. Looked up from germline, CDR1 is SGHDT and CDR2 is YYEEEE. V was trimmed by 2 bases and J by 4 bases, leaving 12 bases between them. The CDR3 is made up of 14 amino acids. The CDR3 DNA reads TGTGCCAGCAGCTTAGGCGGGAGAAGCTATGGCTACACCTTC. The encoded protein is CASSLGGRSYGYTF.

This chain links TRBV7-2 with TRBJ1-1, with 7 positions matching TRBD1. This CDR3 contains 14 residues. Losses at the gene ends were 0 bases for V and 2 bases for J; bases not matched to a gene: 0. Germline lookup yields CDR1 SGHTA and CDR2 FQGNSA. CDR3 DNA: TGTGCCAGCAGCTTAGCAGGGGGCAACACTGAAGCTTTCTTT. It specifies CASSLAGGNTEAFF.

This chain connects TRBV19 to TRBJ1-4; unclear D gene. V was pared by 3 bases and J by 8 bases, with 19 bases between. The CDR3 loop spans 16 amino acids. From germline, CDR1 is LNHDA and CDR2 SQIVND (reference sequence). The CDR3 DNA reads TGTGCCAGTAGTATGTATGGTTCGGAGGAGGAAGAAAAACTGTTTTTT. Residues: CASSMYGSEEEEKLFF.

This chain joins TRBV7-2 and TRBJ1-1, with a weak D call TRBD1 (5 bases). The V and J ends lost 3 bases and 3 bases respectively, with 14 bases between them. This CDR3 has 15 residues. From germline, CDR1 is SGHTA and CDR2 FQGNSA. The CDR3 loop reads CASSLSFGGYTEAFF. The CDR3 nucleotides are TGTGCCAGCAGCTTGTCGTTTGGGGGGTACACTGAAGCTTTCTTT. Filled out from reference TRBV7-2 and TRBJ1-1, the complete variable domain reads GAGVSQSPSNKVTEKGKDVELRCDPISGHTALYWYRQSLGQGLEFLIYFQGNSAPDKSGLPSDRFSAERTGGSVSTLTIQRTQQEDSAVYLCASSLSFGGYTEAFFGQGTRLTVV.

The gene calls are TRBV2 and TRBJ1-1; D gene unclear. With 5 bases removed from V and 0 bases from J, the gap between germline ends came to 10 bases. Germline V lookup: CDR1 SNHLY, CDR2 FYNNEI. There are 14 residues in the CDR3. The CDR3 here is CASSSGSLNTEAFF. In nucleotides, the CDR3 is TGTGCCAGCAGTTCAGGCAGCCTGAACACTGAAGCTTTCTTT.

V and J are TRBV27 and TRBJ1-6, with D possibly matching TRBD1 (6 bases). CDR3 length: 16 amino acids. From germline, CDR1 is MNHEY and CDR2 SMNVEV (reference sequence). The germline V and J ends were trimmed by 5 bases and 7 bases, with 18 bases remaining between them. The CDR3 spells CASSNPGPQGNSPLHF. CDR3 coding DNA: TGTGCCAGCAGTAATCCGGGGCCACAGGGAAATTCACCCCTCCACTTT.

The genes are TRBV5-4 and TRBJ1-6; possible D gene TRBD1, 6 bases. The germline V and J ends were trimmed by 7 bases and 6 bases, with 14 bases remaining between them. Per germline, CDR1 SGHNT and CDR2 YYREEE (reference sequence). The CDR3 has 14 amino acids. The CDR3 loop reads CASQEGGVNSPLHF. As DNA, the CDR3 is TGTGCCAGCCAGGAGGGGGGGGTTAATTCACCCCTCCACTTT.

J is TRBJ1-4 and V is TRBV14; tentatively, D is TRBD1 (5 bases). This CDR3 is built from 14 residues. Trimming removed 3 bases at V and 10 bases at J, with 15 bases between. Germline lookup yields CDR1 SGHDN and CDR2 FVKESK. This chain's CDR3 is CASSQLQGPGKLFF. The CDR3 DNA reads TGTGCCAGCAGCCAGCTGCAGGGTCCGGGAAAACTGTTTTTT. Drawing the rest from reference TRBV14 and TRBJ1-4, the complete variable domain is EAGVTQFPSHSVIEKGQTVTLRCDPISGHDNLYWYRRVMGKEIKFLLHFVKESKQDESGMPNNRFLAERTGGTYSTLKVQPAELEDSGVYFCASSQLQGPGKLFFGSGTQLSVL.